A selection of T cell receptor beta chains follows, all from one sample in a study of human T cells and chemical hapten exposure. TCRdb reprocessed the RACE reads via MiXCR and lists one record per CDR3 protein. The sample has around 340,000 distinct CDR3 sequences; approximately 6.9% are singletons. The sequencing used whole blood, collected in connection with sensitization to the hapten diphenylcyclopropenone (DPC). These receptors came from a woman aged 18-29 years with alopecia areata. Some clones in this sample may be carry-over from other donors' samples. CDR3s include the opening cysteine and the closing phenylalanine or tryptophan. A D gene is named only where the DNA matches it firmly. Some rows mark clone size as missing; the rest say once, few, many or name a class of expanded clone.

>few|TRBV6-6|-|TRBJ2-4
TGTGCCAGCAGTTCAGAAGGGGCCAAAAACATTCAGTACTTC
CASSSEGAKNIQYF
>-|TRBV7-6|-|TRBJ2-2
TGTGCCAGCAGCGGGAGACAGGAGAACACCGGGGAGCTGTTTTTT
CASSGRQENTGELFF
>many|TRBV11-1|TRBD1|TRBJ2-2
TGTGCCAGCAGCTTACTCTGGATTGCAGGGGGAAGCACCGGGGAGCTGTTTTTT
CASSLLWIAGGSTGELFF
>-|TRBV6-2/TRBV6-3|-|TRBJ2-3
TGTGCCAGCAGGAGCGCCGATACAGATACGCAGTATTTT
CASRSADTDTQYF
>few|TRBV12-3/TRBV12-4|TRBD1|TRBJ2-1
TGTGCCAGCAGTCCTAGGCAAGGACAGGGGATTAGGTTGGATGAGCAGTTCTTC
CASSPRQGQGIRLDEQFF
>many|TRBV4-3|TRBD2|TRBJ2-3
TGCGCCAGCAGCCAAGTCGTAGCGGGGGGCACAGATACGCAGTATTTT
CASSQVVAGGTDTQYF
>-|TRBV2|TRBD1|TRBJ2-3
TGTGCCAGCAGTCCGACAGGGGCTCGCAGTTACACAGATACGCAGTATTTT
CASSPTGARSYTDTQYF
>many|TRBV28|TRBD1|TRBJ1-1
TGTGCCAGCAGGCTACAGGGGACTGAAGCTTTCTTT
CASRLQGTEAFF
>few|TRBV4-2|TRBD2|TRBJ2-1
TGTGCCAGCAGCTCCGGGACTAGCGGGGGGCAGTACAATGAGCAGTTCTTC
CASSSGTSGGQYNEQFF
>-|TRBV24-1|-|TRBJ2-2
TGTGCCACCAGTGATTTCAACGCTGGGGGGGAGCTGTTTTTT
CATSDFNAGGELFF
>many|TRBV2|-|TRBJ1-5
TGTGCCAGCAGTGAGGGAAATCAGCCCCAGCATTTT
CASSEGNQPQHF
>-|TRBV29-1|-|TRBJ1-4
TGCAGCGTTGATTTGGGGATAGGGGGTGAAAAACTGTTTTTT
CSVDLGIGGEKLFF
>-|TRBV7-2|-|TRBJ2-4
TGTGCCAGCAGCGGATCTCCGGGAGAAGTAGCCAAAAACATTCAGTACTTC
CASSGSPGEVAKNIQYF
>many|TRBV28|-|TRBJ2-7
TGTGCCAGCAGTTTAGTAGAGTACGAGCAGTACTTC
CASSLVEYEQYF
>many|TRBV4-1|TRBD1|TRBJ1-1
TGCGCCAGCCGACAGGGACCGAACACTGAAGCTTTCTTT
CASRQGPNTEAFF
>-|TRBV9|TRBD1|TRBJ2-6
TGTGCCAGCAGCGTAGATCAGGGGGCGCGAGGGGCCAACGTCCTGACTTTC
CASSVDQGARGANVLTF
>-|TRBV20-1|-|TRBJ1-5
TGCAGTGCTAGAGTAGTAGACAGACACAATCAGCCCCAGCATTTT
CSARVVDRHNQPQHF
>few|TRBV3-1|-|TRBJ1-1
TGTGCCAGCAGCCAAGGCCTCGCGGGGACTGAAGCTTTCTTT
CASSQGLAGTEAFF
>-|TRBV5-5|-|TRBJ1-4
TGTGCCAGCAGCTTGAGAGGGGACCCGGATGAAAAACTGTTTTTT
CASSLRGDPDEKLFF
>many|TRBV12-3/TRBV12-4|-|TRBJ1-5
TGTGCCAGCAGGGAACAGGGAGGCAATCAGCCCCAGCATTTT
CASREQGGNQPQHF
>-|TRBV5-1|-|TRBJ1-5
TGCGCCAGCAGCTTGGAAGGGAGTGGCAATCAGCCCCAGCATTTT
CASSLEGSGNQPQHF
>few|TRBV2|-|TRBJ2-2
TGTGCCAGCAGTGAACAGGGACACACCGGGGAGCTGTTTTTT
CASSEQGHTGELFF
>few|TRBV7-6|-|TRBJ2-3
TGTGCCAGCAGCTTAATCTGGGGCAGGGAGGTAGTTACGCAGTATTTT
CASSLIWGREVVTQYF
>many|TRBV10-3|-|TRBJ1-4
TGTGCCACCACTCGGGAATTGGGGGAAAAACTGTTTTTT
CATTRELGEKLFF
>-|TRBV18|-|TRBJ1-5
TGTGCCAGCTCACCAGGGTTGGGCAATCAGCCCCAGCATTTT
CASSPGLGNQPQHF
>few|TRBV18|-|TRBJ1-1
TGTGCCAGCTCACCACCTATCGGCACTGAAGCTTTCTTT
CASSPPIGTEAFF
>many|TRBV9|-|TRBJ2-2
TGTGCCAGCAGCGTACGACAGCCGAGTGTGGAGCTGTTTTTT
CASSVRQPSVELFF
>many|TRBV3-1|TRBD2|TRBJ2-3
TGTGCCAGCAGCCAGCCTAGCGGGGTCACAGATACGCAGTATTTT
CASSQPSGVTDTQYF